This entry lists 22 T cell receptor beta chains sequenced from one sample in a study of shared clonotypes between healthy human individuals. Generated by immunoSEQ multiplex PCR, the TCRdb table keeps only in-frame clones and is missing some. The sample has 300,000 to 400,000 clones, around two thirds seen once. Sequencing was carried out using memory CD4+ T cells sorted from blood. The subset: CD45RA-negative fraction. These TCRs come from a man between 25 and 39 years old in good health.

This chain uses TRBV7-9 with TRBJ2-1, with 8 nucleotides matching TRBD1. V shed 5 bases and J 4 bases; nucleotides not matched to a gene: 7. The CDR3 contains 15 residues. The germline gives CDR1 SEHNR, CDR2 FQNEAQ (reference sequence). The CDR3 nucleotides read TGTGCCAGCAGCCTACCGGGACAGGCATACAATGAGCAGTTCTTC. It specifies CASSLPGQAYNEQFF.

The V and J genes are TRBV7-2 and TRBJ2-2; a possible D gene is TRBD1 (5 bases). Per the germline V gene, CDR1 is SGHTA and CDR2 is FQGNSA. V was trimmed by 4 bases and J by 5 bases, leaving 11 bases between them. The CDR3 covers 14 residues. The CDR3 region has the DNA TGTGCCAGCAGCTCGGACCCAGGGACCGGGGAGCTGTTTTTT. It specifies CASSSDPGTGELFF.

The count of this clone is one. The V and J genes are TRBV2 and TRBJ2-7; 8 positions agree with TRBD1. V was pared by 8 bases and J by 5 bases, with 8 bases of the junction left unmatched. Per the germline V gene, CDR1 is SNHLY and CDR2 is FYNNEI. The length of the CDR3 is 13 residues. The CDR3 loop reads CASGQGALNEQYF. The CDR3 DNA reads as TGTGCCAGCGGCCAGGGGGCACTAAACGAGCAGTACTTC.

The V gene is TRBV21-1, the J gene TRBJ1-2; TRBD1 is the table's D call, not checked against the DNA. TRBV21-1 represents a pseudogene. The CDR3 is 16 residues long. CDR3 sequence (DNA): TGTGCCAGCCTACCCCCCGGGACACCGGGGACCTATGGCTACACCTTC. This sequence encodes CASLPPGTPGTYGYTF.

V is TRBV5-4 and J is TRBJ2-5, with 8 bases that match TRBD1. After removal of 4 bases from V and 0 bases from J, the junction contained 14 bases not matched to a gene. The length of the CDR3 is 18 residues. Per the germline V gene, CDR1 is SGHNT and CDR2 is YYREEE (reference sequence). The CDR3 nucleotides read TGTGCCAGCAGCAAAACCGGGACAGGACTGAGGAACCAAGAGACCCAGTACTTC. This encodes CASSKTGTGLRNQETQYF.

Only one count was recorded for this clone. V is TRBV5-1 and J is TRBJ2-6, with 10 bases fitting TRBD1. V shed 4 bases and J 1 base; nucleotides not matched to a gene: 8. The CDR3 runs to 18 residues. In germline, CDR1 is SGHRS, CDR2 YFSETQ. DNA for the CDR3: TGCGCCAGCAGCCCGATCGGGACAGGGGTTTCTGGGGCCAACGTCCTGACTTTC. Its protein product is CASSPIGTGVSGANVLTF.

J is TRBJ2-1 and V is TRBV11-3; the match to TRBD2 covers 7 bases. V was clipped by 4 bases and J by 8 bases; unmatched bases: 5. The germline V gene has CDR1 SGHNT and CDR2 YENEEA. The CDR3 has 13 amino acids. In nucleotides, the CDR3 is TGTGCCAGCAGCTGGCGGGAGAGGGATGAGCAGTTCTTC. Its protein product is CASSWRERDEQFF.

J is TRBJ2-1 and V is TRBV5-6; D unresolved. The CDR3 totals 14 residues. The germline gives CDR1 SGHDT, CDR2 YYEEEE. Trimming pared 4 bases from V and 2 bases from J, leaving 10 bases between. CDR3 sequence reads: CASSAVTPYNEQFF. CDR3 nucleotides: TGTGCCAGCAGCGCCGTGACCCCCTACAATGAGCAGTTCTTC.

The chain employs TRBV15 and TRBJ2-7; the D is unclear. This CDR3 is built from 12 residues. Germline assignment: CDR1 LNHNV and CDR2 YYDKDF (reference sequence). V dropped 0 bases and J dropped 6 bases, with 6 bases sitting between them. CDR3 loop: CATSRDLAEQYF. CDR3 nucleotide sequence: TGTGCCACCAGCAGAGATTTGGCCGAGCAGTACTTC.

The rearrangement links TRBV27 to TRBJ2-1; no clear D. The V and J ends lost 8 bases and 5 bases respectively, with 13 bases between them. CDR1 is MNHEY, CDR2 SMNVEV, per germline (reference sequence). The CDR3 extends over 13 amino acids. The CDR3 spells CASAWNGHNEQFF. The CDR3 nucleotides are TGTGCCAGCGCCTGGAATGGACACAATGAGCAGTTCTTC.

J is TRBJ1-5 and V is TRBV11-2; D unresolved. From germline, CDR1 is SGHAT and CDR2 FQNNGV. The CDR3 totals 15 residues. Trimming shortened V by 0 bases and J by 0 bases, and 6 bases separated the two germline ends. The CDR3 DNA reads as TGTGCCAGCAGCTTAGATGGGGATAGCAATCAGCCCCAGCATTTT. Amino acid sequence: CASSLDGDSNQPQHF.

V and J are TRBV15 and TRBJ2-4; 9 nucleotides line up with TRBD2. Germline values: CDR1 LNHNV, CDR2 YYDKDF (reference sequence). The CDR3 runs to 14 residues. Trimming cost V 0 bases and J 16 bases; bases outside gene matches: 10. CDR3 sequence: CATSREREGRGCYF. DNA for the CDR3: TGTGCCACCAGCAGAGAGCGGGAGGGCCGGGGGTGTTACTTC.

The chain couples TRBV18 to TRBJ2-7; D is uncertain. Germline CDR1 is KGHSH and CDR2 is LQKENI. The CDR3 has 13 residues. The V end was cut by 5 bases, the J end by 5 bases, with 13 bases between. The CDR3 DNA follows: TGTGCCAGCTCATCTTGGGCCACAAACGAGCAGTACTTC. It is translated as CASSSWATNEQYF.

This sequence joins TRBV28 and TRBJ2-3, with D unclear. Trimming took 7 bases from V and 7 from J, leaving 15 bases between them. Per germline, CDR1 MDHEN and CDR2 SYDVKM. CDR3 size: 13 residues. The CDR3 DNA sequence: TGTGCCAGCAACACCTTTCTCCTGAATACGCAGTATTTT. The encoded protein is CASNTFLLNTQYF.

This clone was seen just once. The rearrangement links TRBV25-1 to TRBJ2-3, with TRBD2 as a possible D gene (6 bases). CDR1 MGHDK and CDR2 SYGVNS come from the germline V gene. Trimming took off 5 bases at V and 0 bases at J, with 18 bases between the two ends. The CDR3 length is 17 residues. The CDR3 region has the DNA TGTGCCAGCAGTCCCCCCGGGACTCAAACGAGCACAGATACGCAGTATTTT. It encodes CASSPPGTQTSTDTQYF.

This chain uses TRBV27 with TRBJ1-1; maybe TRBD1 (5 bases). V lost 4 bases to trimming and J lost 1 base, with 13 bases between them. CDR1 is MNHEY and CDR2 is SMNVEV in the germline V gene (reference sequence). CDR3 size: 15 residues. CDR3 sequence (DNA): TGTGCCAGCAGTTCGCCATTGAGGGGGAACACTGAAGCTTTCTTT. Its translation: CASSSPLRGNTEAFF.

In DNA form, the CDR3 reads TGCGCCAGCAGCGAACAGGGGGTCGGGGATAGGGAAGCTTTCTTT. Translating it yields CASSEQGVGDREAFF. The J gene is TRBJ1-1, the V gene TRBV5-1; 8 bases agree with TRBD1. The CDR3 is 15 residues long. Germline CDR1 SGHRS, CDR2 YFSETQ. J lost 8 bases, V lost 4 bases, and 13 bases had no gene match.

The chain employs TRBV7-9 and TRBJ1-2; D not certain. Trimming left V 7 bases short and J 2 bases short, with 14 bases between. CDR1 and CDR2 (germline): SEHNR, FQNEAQ (reference sequence). The CDR3 loop spans 14 amino acids. Here the CDR3 reads CASTQTSGNYGYTF. The CDR3 region has the DNA TGTGCCAGCACCCAGACATCGGGAAACTATGGCTACACCTTC.

The chain employs TRBV29-1 and TRBJ2-3, with D perhaps TRBD2 (5 bases). Germline V gives CDR1 SQVTM, CDR2 ANQGSEA. Deletions cut 4 bases from V and 9 bases from J, with 11 bases between. The CDR3 is 11 amino acids. CDR3 nucleotides: TGCAGCGTTGGTTCCCCGGGGACGCAGTATTTT. It encodes CSVGSPGTQYF.

This clone turned up a few times. This rearrangement joins TRBV18 to TRBJ2-7; 7 nucleotides line up with TRBD1. Germline loops: CDR1 KGHSH, CDR2 LQKENI. The V segment lost 3 bases and the J segment 0 bases; nucleotides outside the gene matches: 2. CDR3 length: 14 amino acids. The CDR3 here is CASSPGTASYEQYF. In DNA form, the CDR3 reads TGTGCCAGCTCACCCGGGACAGCCTCCTACGAGCAGTACTTC.

This clone was seen a handful of times. The V gene is TRBV15, the J gene TRBJ2-1; 8 bases are a match to TRBD2. Germline V CDR1 and CDR2: LNHNV, YYDKDF (reference sequence). The CDR3 runs 17 residues. V shed 0 bases, J shed 4 bases, and the junction held 8 bases outside the gene matches. In nucleotides, the CDR3 is TGTGCCACCAGCAGAGATCTCTTACTAGCGGAGTACAATGAGCAGTTCTTC. Translation: CATSRDLLLAEYNEQFF. Supplemented by reference TRBV15 and TRBJ2-1, the full variable domain reads DAMVIQNPRYQVTQFGKPVTLSCSQTLNHNVMYWYQQKSSQAPKLLFHYYDKDFNNEADTPDNFQSRRPNTSFCFLDIRSPGLGDTAMYLCATSRDLLLAEYNEQFFGPGTRLTVL.

In this sample, this clone turned up once. This chain connects TRBV5-1 to TRBJ2-5; TRBD2 agrees at 10 bases. The germline V gene has CDR1 SGHRS and CDR2 YFSETQ. J gave up 3 bases and V 4 bases, and 15 bases lay outside the gene matches. CDR3 length: 18 residues. As DNA, the CDR3 is TGCGCCAGCAGCACCGCGTCGGGACTAGCGAGAGCGAAAGAGACCCAGTACTTC. It codes for CASSTASGLARAKETQYF.